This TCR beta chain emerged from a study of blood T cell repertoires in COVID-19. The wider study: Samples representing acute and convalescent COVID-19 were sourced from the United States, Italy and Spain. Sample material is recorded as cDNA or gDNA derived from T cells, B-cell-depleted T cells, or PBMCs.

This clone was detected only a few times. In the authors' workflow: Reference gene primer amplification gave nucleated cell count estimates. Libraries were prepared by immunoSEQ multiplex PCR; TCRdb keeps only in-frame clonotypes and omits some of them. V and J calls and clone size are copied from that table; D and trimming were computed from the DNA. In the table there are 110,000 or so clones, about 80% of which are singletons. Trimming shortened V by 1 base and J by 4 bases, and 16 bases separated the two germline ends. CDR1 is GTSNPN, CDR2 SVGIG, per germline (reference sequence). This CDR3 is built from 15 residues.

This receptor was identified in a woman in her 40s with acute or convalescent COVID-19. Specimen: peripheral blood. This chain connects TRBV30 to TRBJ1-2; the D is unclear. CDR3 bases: TGTGCCTGGAGTGGTAAAGGGAGAGAATCCTATGGCTACACCTTC. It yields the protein CAWSGKGRESYGYTF.